The 24 T cell receptor beta chains in this list originate from one sample, sequenced in a study of CD8+ T cells in alopecia areata. Once RNA had been extracted, it was reverse transcribed into cDNA to act as the sequencing template. Assay used: immunoSEQ multiplex PCR; TCRdb lists only in-frame clones, some missing. This sample has about 200,000 clones, with approximately 60% found just once. Sample: CD8+ T cells sorted from blood. The receptors shown here come from a human donor in good health.

This chain connects TRBV11-1 to TRBJ2-2, with D uncertain. CDR1 SGHAT and CDR2 FQDESV come from the germline V gene (reference sequence). The ends were cut back, 5 bases at V and 6 bases at J, with 7 bases in the middle. There are 12 residues in the CDR3. CDR3 protein: CASSDRSGELFF. CDR3 DNA sequence: TGTGCCAGCAGCGACCGGTCCGGGGAGCTGTTTTTT.

Only a few counts were recorded for this clone. Other DNA sequences from this sample encode an identical CDR3 as well. The chain carries TRBV9 and TRBJ2-3; TRBD2 is a possible D gene (5 bases). The length of the CDR3 is 14 residues. Germline loops: CDR1 SGDLS, CDR2 YYNGEE. V was clipped by 4 bases and J by 2 bases, with 11 bases between them. CDR3 in DNA: TGTGCCAGCAGCCCGAGCGGATCCACAGATACGCAGTATTTT. Translated: CASSPSGSTDTQYF.

This rearrangement joins TRBV29-1 to TRBJ2-5; the match to TRBD1 covers 8 bases. The end of the DNA aligns better with TRBJ2-7, so the J call may be wrong. Germline V CDR1 and CDR2: SQVTM, ANQGSEA. The CDR3 spans 12 residues. CDR3 bases: TGCAGCGTGGCCGGGACAGGCTACGAGCAGTACTTC. Encoded protein: CSVAGTGYEQYF.

The chain carries TRBV6-4 and TRBJ2-1; D may correspond to TRBD1 or TRBD2 (5 bases each). Trimming took off 5 bases at V and 6 bases at J, with 14 bases between the two ends. The CDR3 is 14 residues long. Germline values: CDR1 MRHNA, CDR2 SNTAGT. CDR3 sequence (DNA): TGTGCCAGCAGTCCTAGCACAGGTGGCAATGAGCAGTTCTTC. Translation gives CASSPSTGGNEQFF.

The rearrangement uses TRBV18 and TRBJ2-5; 8 bases line up with TRBD1. Germline loops: CDR1 KGHSH, CDR2 LQKENI. The CDR3 length is 14 residues. V lost 4 bases and J lost 3; bases outside the gene matches: 4. The CDR3 nucleotides are TGTGCCAGCTCACTAGCAGGGGGCGAAGAGACCCAGTACTTC. Encoded protein: CASSLAGGEETQYF.

This clone was recorded a few times. This chain links TRBV19 with TRBJ2-3; D possibly corresponds to TRBD1 (6 bases). CDR3 length: 15 amino acids. The V end was cut by 5 bases, the J end by 0 bases, with 12 bases between. In germline, CDR1 is LNHDA, CDR2 SQIVND (reference sequence). The DNA of the CDR3 is TGTGCCAGTAGTCCCCGGACAGCTAGCACAGATACGCAGTATTTT. Its translation is CASSPRTASTDTQYF.

V and J are TRBV7-2 and TRBJ2-7, with TRBD1 matching 7 bases. The CDR3 has 14 residues. Germline CDR1 reads SGHTA; CDR2 reads FQGNSA. The J segment lost 5 bases and the V segment lost 3 bases, leaving 7 bases of the junction unmatched. CDR3 nucleotides: TGTGCCAGCAGCTTGAGGGGGCGGGCCCACGAGCAGTACTTC. Translating gives CASSLRGRAHEQYF.

There are a few counts of this clone. This chain uses TRBV11-2 with TRBJ2-3; a possible D gene is TRBD2 (5 bases). Germline V lookup: CDR1 SGHAT, CDR2 FQNNGV. V lost 5 bases, J lost 1 base, and 13 bases lay in between. The CDR3 consists of 15 residues. CDR3 in DNA: TGTGCCAGCAGCGATACTAGGCCTGGCACAGATACGCAGTATTTT. Protein sequence: CASSDTRPGTDTQYF.

Only a few counts were recorded for this clone. This chain uses TRBV29-1 with TRBJ2-7, with D possibly matching TRBD1 (7 bases). The CDR3 covers 14 residues. The V end lost 3 bases, the J end lost 0 bases, and 12 bases lay between the germline ends. CDR1 is SQVTM, CDR2 ANQGSEA, per germline. The CDR3 nucleotides read TGCAGCGTTGAGGGGGGACAGTTCTCCTACGAGCAGTACTTC. This gives the protein CSVEGGQFSYEQYF.

This clone was seen a handful of times. CDR3 amino acids: CASSLAGGSYEQYF. CDR3 nucleotides: TGTGCCAGCAGCTTAGCGGGGGGCTCCTACGAGCAGTACTTC. V gene TRBV7-8 combines with J gene TRBJ2-7, with D perhaps matching TRBD2 (6 bases). Deletions cut 0 bases from V and 0 bases from J, with 6 bases between. Germline V gives CDR1 SGHVS, CDR2 FQNEAQ. The CDR3 covers 14 residues.

This clone has a single count. The J gene is TRBJ1-1, the V gene TRBV4-1; D is possibly TRBD1 (5 bases). The V gene's germline CDR1 is MGHRA and CDR2 YSYEKL. V was cut by 1 base and J by 11 bases, with 17 bases left in between. There are 14 residues in the CDR3. CDR3 sequence: CASSQVYSQGEAFF. The CDR3 DNA follows: TGCGCCAGCAGCCAAGTTTATTCGCAGGGCGAGGCTTTCTTT.

This clone has a handful of counts. The chain joins TRBV29-1 to TRBJ1-2; tentatively, D is TRBD1 (6 bases). V was pared by 6 bases and J by 6 bases, with 11 bases between. This CDR3 spans 11 amino acids. Per germline, CDR1 SQVTM and CDR2 ANQGSEA. The CDR3 here is CSVEQGDGYTF. The CDR3 DNA reads as TGCAGCGTGGAACAGGGAGATGGCTACACCTTC.

CDR3 region: CASSVVASRGETQYF. The CDR3 bases are TGTGCCAGCAGCGTAGTGGCTAGCCGGGGTGAGACCCAGTACTTC. The V call is TRBV9, the J call TRBJ2-5; tentative D call: TRBD2 (5 bases). CDR3 length: 15 residues. Trimming left V 0 bases short and J 5 bases short, with 14 bases between. CDR1 is SGDLS, CDR2 YYNGEE, per germline.

This chain uses TRBV11-2 with TRBJ2-2; possibly TRBD1 for D (6 bases). The CDR3 totals 16 residues. V lost 2 bases to trimming and J lost 0 bases, with 10 bases between them. Germline V gene sequence: CDR1 SGHAT, CDR2 FQNNGV. CDR3 bases: TGTGCCAGCAGCTTATTTCAGGGGACGAACACCGGGGAGCTGTTTTTT. Its translation: CASSLFQGTNTGELFF.

The CDR3 reads CASSVEAGGAVDTQYF. CDR3 DNA sequence: TGTGCCAGCAGCGTAGAGGCGGGGGGGGCAGTAGATACGCAGTATTTT. J is TRBJ2-3 and V is TRBV9; the match to TRBD2 covers 9 bases. Germline V gives CDR1 SGDLS, CDR2 YYNGEE. J gave up 5 bases and V 0 bases, and 7 bases lay outside the gene matches. The CDR3 runs to 16 residues. The full variable domain, completed using reference TRBV9 and TRBJ2-3, is DSGVTQTPKHLITATGQRVTLRCSPRSGDLSVYWYQQSLDQGLQFLIQYYNGEERAKGNILERFSAQQFPDLHSELNLSSLELGDSALYFCASSVEAGGAVDTQYFGPGTRLTVL.

The rearrangement links TRBV25-1 to TRBJ2-7; unclear D gene. Trimming removed 1 base from V and 2 bases from J, with 6 bases in between. CDR1 is MGHDK, CDR2 SYGVNS, per germline. The CDR3 loop spans 13 amino acids. CDR3 sequence (DNA): TGTGCCAGCAGTGAATGGGCAGCCTACGAGCAGTACTTC. It specifies CASSEWAAYEQYF.

The rearrangement uses TRBV5-4 and TRBJ1-2; D ambiguous. Germline loops: CDR1 SGHNT, CDR2 YYREEE (reference sequence). The CDR3 loop spans 12 amino acids. Deletions cut 4 bases from V and 4 bases from J, with 8 bases between. CDR3 loop: CASSEVGYGYTF. As DNA, the CDR3 is TGTGCCAGCAGCGAGGTGGGCTATGGCTACACCTTC.

There are a few counts of this clone. The chain employs TRBV5-1 and TRBJ2-5; TRBD2 is a possible D gene (6 bases). Germline V lookup: CDR1 SGHRS, CDR2 YFSETQ. The CDR3 totals 17 residues. The V end lost 0 bases, the J end lost 2 bases, and 17 bases lay between the germline ends. The DNA for the CDR3 is TGCGCCAGCAGCTTGGACCTCTTACCGGGAGTACAAGAGACCCAGTACTTC. Translated, it gives CASSLDLLPGVQETQYF.

In its sample, this clone was seen a few times. The chain couples TRBV7-2 to TRBJ2-7; 9 bases align to TRBD1. This CDR3 is built from 17 residues. J gave up 4 bases and V 5 bases, and 15 bases lay outside the gene matches. Germline V gene data show CDR1 as SGHTA and CDR2 as FQGNSA. CDR3 coding DNA: TGTGCCAGCAGCCAAGGTCGGACAGGGGTGGTATGGTACGAGCAGTACTTC. Translation gives CASSQGRTGVVWYEQYF.

The genes are TRBV7-9 and TRBJ1-1, with no clear D. Germline V gene data show CDR1 as SEHNR and CDR2 as FQNEAQ (reference sequence). The CDR3 contains 11 residues. The V end was cut by 1 base, the J end by 7 bases, with 4 bases between. The CDR3 sequence is CASSLDNEAFF. In DNA, the CDR3 is TGTGCCAGCAGCTTAGATAATGAAGCTTTCTTT.

The chain employs TRBV7-9 and TRBJ2-1; D may be TRBD2 (5 bases). V was clipped by 1 base and J by 12 bases, with 10 bases between them. This CDR3 region has 12 residues. Per the germline V gene, CDR1 is SEHNR and CDR2 is FQNEAQ (reference sequence). The CDR3 loop reads CASSLDPGLQFF. In DNA form, the CDR3 reads TGTGCCAGCAGCTTAGATCCGGGGTTGCAGTTCTTC.

The rearrangement links TRBV5-1 to TRBJ2-3; the D gene is possibly TRBD2 (6 bases). Trimming removed 0 bases at V and 0 bases at J, with 8 bases between. The CDR3 is 15 residues long. CDR1 SGHRS and CDR2 YFSETQ come from the germline V gene. The CDR3 protein is CASSLAGGSTDTQYF. The CDR3 region has the DNA TGCGCCAGCAGCTTGGCCGGGGGTAGCACAGATACGCAGTATTTT.

V gene TRBV9 combines with J gene TRBJ2-5; TRBD2 is a possible D gene (5 bases). Trimming took 3 bases from V and 1 from J, leaving 16 bases between them. The CDR3 spans 16 residues. From germline, CDR1 is SGDLS and CDR2 YYNGEE. The CDR3 loop is CASSEKERGIQETQYF. Here the CDR3 DNA reads TGTGCCAGCAGCGAGAAGGAGAGAGGGATCCAAGAGACCCAGTACTTC.

This clone has only one observation. The chain employs TRBV5-6 and TRBJ2-1, with 11 bases that match TRBD1. Losses at the gene ends were 5 bases for V and 6 bases for J; bases not matched to a gene: 1. Looked up from germline, CDR1 is SGHDT and CDR2 is YYEEEE. This CDR3 comprises 13 residues. CDR3 DNA: TGTGCCAGCAGGGGGACAGGGGGCAATGAGCAGTTCTTC. Translated, it gives CASRGTGGNEQFF.